Below are 26 T cell receptor beta chains sequenced from a single sample in a study of blood T cell repertoires in COVID-19. Sequencing used immunoSEQ multiplex PCR; TCRdb keeps in-frame clones, though not all of them. The data show 290,000 or so clones, with around 83% seen just once and around 5% held by the top ten. Sequenced input: PBMCs or T cells enriched from blood (not recorded which). The receptors shown here come from a man aged 40-49 years who had been exposed to COVID-19.

V usage is TRBV7-3 and J usage is TRBJ1-1; no reliable D call. The germline gives CDR1 SGHTA, CDR2 FQGTGA. Between the trimmed V and J ends, which lost 5 bases and 0 bases, there was a span of 13 bases. The CDR3 is made up of 15 amino acids. The CDR3 sequence is CASSPLGGLNTEAFF. CDR3 DNA: TGTGCCAGCAGCCCACTTGGAGGACTGAACACTGAAGCTTTCTTT.

This clone was recorded a few times. The chain uses TRBV18 and TRBJ2-7; 7 bases are shared with TRBD2. CDR3 length equals 17 residues. Germline assignment: CDR1 KGHSH and CDR2 LQKENI. V trimming: 2 bases; J trimming: 2 bases; junction bases outside the gene matches: 12. For the CDR3, the DNA is TGTGCCAGCTCACCAAAACCACCGGGACTACCGCCCTACGAGCAGTACTTC. It is translated as CASSPKPPGLPPYEQYF.

This clone has a handful of counts. The chain has TRBV2 and TRBJ1-2, with 9 bases lining up with TRBD1. This CDR3 is built from 17 residues. Germline V gene lookup returns CDR1 SNHLY and CDR2 FYNNEI. The V gene end was trimmed by 4 bases and the J gene end by 4 bases; junction bases not matched to a gene: 13. The DNA of the CDR3 is TGTGCCAGCAGTGGAGGGACAGGGCCATTGAAGATCTATGGCTACACCTTC. Translated, it gives CASSGGTGPLKIYGYTF.

The rearrangement links TRBV5-1 to TRBJ2-3, with 8 bases lining up with TRBD2. CDR1 is SGHRS, CDR2 YFSETQ, per germline. This CDR3 comprises 15 residues. V lost 0 bases, J lost 2 bases, and 2 bases stayed unmatched. Written as DNA, the CDR3 is TGCGCCAGCAGCTTGGGACTAGCGACCACAGATACGCAGTATTTT. Protein product: CASSLGLATTDTQYF.

This chain joins TRBV27 and TRBJ2-2, with 10 bases that match TRBD2. Losses at the gene ends were 2 bases for V and 4 bases for J; bases not matched to a gene: 13. CDR1 and CDR2 from the germline V gene are MNHEY and SMNVEV (reference sequence). The CDR3 consists of 19 residues. CDR3 region: CASSLTPPSGSRVTGELFF. CDR3 DNA sequence: TGTGCCAGCAGTTTAACTCCTCCTAGCGGGAGTCGCGTCACCGGGGAGCTGTTTTTT.

This clone was seen once. The gene calls are TRBV5-1 and TRBJ1-4; 7 bases are a match to TRBD1. Per germline, CDR1 SGHRS and CDR2 YFSETQ. V trimming: 2 bases; J trimming: 7 bases; junction bases outside the gene matches: 5. The CDR3 loop spans 14 amino acids. CDR3 sequence (DNA): TGCGCCAGCAGCTTCGGCGCAGGGGGTGAAAAACTGTTTTTT. This gives the protein CASSFGAGGEKLFF.

The V call is TRBV15, the J call TRBJ1-6; perhaps TRBD1 as D (5 bases). Germline values: CDR1 LNHNV, CDR2 YYDKDF (reference sequence). V lost 0 bases and J 10 bases, leaving 16 bases between the germline ends. CDR3 size: 16 residues. CDR3 nucleotides: TGTGCCACCAGCAGAGACGGCGGGACGACAATCTCACCCCTCCACTTT. Its translation: CATSRDGGTTISPLHF.

The CDR3 DNA is TGCGCCAGCAGTGAACAGGGATTCAACTATGGCTACACCTTC. This translates into CASSEQGFNYGYTF. V gene TRBV10-2 combines with J gene TRBJ1-2, with D perhaps TRBD1 (6 bases). V was trimmed by 3 bases and J by 2 bases, leaving 10 bases between them. Germline CDR1 WSHSY, CDR2 SAAADI. The CDR3 extends over 14 amino acids.

The CDR3 nucleotides read TGCGCCAGCAGCCCGACTAGCGGGGCCCTCCCGTCGGGGCAGTACTTC. This sequence encodes CASSPTSGALPSGQYF. This rearrangement joins TRBV5-1 to TRBJ2-7; 11 bases map to TRBD2. Germline V CDR1 and CDR2: SGHRS, YFSETQ. The CDR3 is made up of 16 amino acids. J gave up 9 bases and V 4 bases, and 15 bases lay outside the gene matches. The full variable domain, rest sourced from reference TRBV5-1 and TRBJ2-7, is KAGVTQTPRYLIKTRGQQVTLSCSPISGHRSVSWYQQTPGQGLQFLFEYFSETQRNKGNFPGRFSGRQFSNSRSEMNVSTLELGDSALYLCASSPTSGALPSGQYFGPGTRLTVT.

The V gene is TRBV4-1, the J gene TRBJ2-1; 13 bases are a match to TRBD2. The CDR3 has 15 amino acids. CDR1 and CDR2 from the germline V gene are MGHRA and YSYEKL. Losses at the gene ends were 4 bases for V and 7 bases for J; bases not matched to a gene: 4. CDR3 DNA sequence: TGCGCCAGCAGCCTCCCGGGACTAGCGGGAAATGAGCAGTTCTTC. It yields the protein CASSLPGLAGNEQFF.

This chain uses TRBV7-8 with TRBJ2-1; a weak D match, TRBD1 (6 bases). Germline values: CDR1 SGHVS, CDR2 FQNEAQ. This CDR3 has 14 amino acids. With 5 bases removed from V and 6 bases from J, the gap between germline ends came to 14 bases. Here the CDR3 DNA reads TGTGCCAGCAGCCCCCGGGACAAACGCAATGAGCAGTTCTTC. Amino acids: CASSPRDKRNEQFF.

This clone occurred many times. This chain joins TRBV3-1 (or the pseudogene TRBV3-2) and TRBJ2-1, with TRBD1 matching over 9 bases. The junction had 7 bases not matched to a gene; V was cut back by 3 bases and J by 7 bases. The CDR3 sequence is 15 residues long. CDR1 is LGHDT and CDR2 is YNNKEL in the germline V gene (reference sequence). Here the CDR3 reads CASSHTGQGLNEQFF. The DNA for the CDR3 is TGTGCCAGCAGCCACACGGGACAGGGTCTAAATGAGCAGTTCTTC.

This clone was recorded a few times. The chain is built from TRBV5-1 and TRBJ1-6; D possibly corresponds to TRBD1 (6 bases). The CDR3 contains 13 residues. In germline, CDR1 is SGHRS, CDR2 YFSETQ. V was cut by 5 bases and J by 5 bases, with 8 bases left in between. CDR3 residues: CASRRQDNSPLHF. CDR3 DNA: TGCGCCAGCAGAAGACAGGATAATTCACCCCTCCACTTT.

This clone was recorded a few times. The chain employs TRBV2 and TRBJ2-1; 15 bases map to TRBD2. Germline loops: CDR1 SNHLY, CDR2 FYNNEI. The CDR3 is 15 residues long. The ends lost 1 base at V and 9 bases at J; junction bases unmatched: 1. In DNA, the CDR3 is TGTGCCAGCAGTGAAGGGACTAGCGGGAGGGCTGAGCAGTTCTTC. Encoded protein: CASSEGTSGRAEQFF.

This clone has more than one count but fewer than ten. The CDR3 sequence is CASRAGANTGELFF. CDR3 nucleotide sequence: TGTGCCAGCAGGGCGGGAGCGAACACCGGGGAGCTGTTTTTT. This rearrangement joins TRBV6-5 to TRBJ2-2, with 7 nucleotides matching TRBD2. Trimming cost V 6 bases and J 0 bases; bases outside gene matches: 1. The CDR3 has 14 residues. CDR1 MNHEY and CDR2 SVGAGI come from the germline V gene.

This clone is a singleton in its sample. The rearrangement links TRBV5-4 to TRBJ2-1; TRBD1 agrees at 10 bases. Germline CDR1 and CDR2: SGHNT and YYREEE (reference sequence). V was clipped by 0 bases and J by 4 bases; unmatched bases: 4. This CDR3 region has 16 residues. The chain's CDR3 is CASSLEPGQGYNEQFF. CDR3 DNA sequence: TGTGCCAGCAGCTTGGAACCGGGACAGGGGTACAATGAGCAGTTCTTC.

This chain uses TRBV19 with TRBJ1-2, with D possibly TRBD1 on 6 matching bases. The length of the CDR3 is 20 residues. V was pared by 7 bases and J by 6 bases, with 36 bases between. The germline CDR1 and CDR2 sequences are LNHDA and SQIVND (reference sequence). The CDR3 loop is CASILNDGMGAALSRNGYTF. As DNA, the CDR3 is TGTGCCAGTATACTCAACGACGGTATGGGGGCGGCCCTCAGCCGGAATGGCTACACCTTC.

J is TRBJ2-1 and V is TRBV5-4; TRBD1 matches 8 bases. V was pared by 7 bases and J by 9 bases, with 9 bases of the junction left unmatched. The CDR3 spans 13 residues. Germline loops: CDR1 SGHNT, CDR2 YYREEE (reference sequence). CDR3 region: CASVPSGGIEQFF. For the CDR3, the DNA is TGTGCCAGCGTCCCTTCAGGGGGCATTGAGCAGTTCTTC.

The chain combines TRBV19 with TRBJ1-5, with 9 bases identical to TRBD1. The CDR3 length is 13 residues. Unmatched junction bases numbered 5, after V lost 7 bases and J lost 7 bases. From germline, CDR1 is LNHDA and CDR2 SQIVND (reference sequence). The CDR3 DNA reads as TGTGCCAGTAATGGACAGGGGCGACAGCCCCAGCATTTT. It yields the protein CASNGQGRQPQHF.

This chain uses TRBV3-1 (or the pseudogene TRBV3-2) with TRBJ2-6; no firm D call. Germline V gives CDR1 LGHDT, CDR2 YNNKEL (reference sequence). Trimming shortened V by 4 bases and J by 11 bases, and 12 bases separated the two germline ends. The CDR3 runs 13 residues. Written as DNA, the CDR3 is TGTGCCAGCAGCCTCCAGATAGGAGACGTCCTGACTTTC. Residues: CASSLQIGDVLTF.

This clone was seen many times. The chain is built from TRBV6-4 and TRBJ2-3; 7 bases are shared with TRBD2. Germline CDR1 MRHNA, CDR2 SNTAGT. V trimming: 3 bases; J trimming: 5 bases; junction bases outside the gene matches: 8. CDR3 length: 15 amino acids. The CDR3 DNA reads as TGTGCCAGCAGTGATTCCGCGGGAGCGATAGATACGCAGTATTTT. Protein product: CASSDSAGAIDTQYF.

The genes are TRBV9 and TRBJ2-5; D is possibly TRBD2 (5 bases). In germline, CDR1 is SGDLS, CDR2 YYNGEE. The V end lost 2 bases, the J end lost 4 bases, and 12 bases lay between the germline ends. The CDR3 has 14 residues. The CDR3 reads CASSVGSFPETQYF. CDR3 DNA sequence: TGTGCCAGCAGCGTTGGGAGCTTTCCAGAGACCCAGTACTTC.

This sequence joins TRBV3-1 (or the pseudogene TRBV3-2) and TRBJ1-2; possible D gene TRBD1, 6 bases. V shed 0 bases and J shed 8 bases, with 16 bases lying between them. The germline V gene encodes CDR1 LGHDT and CDR2 YNNKEL (reference sequence). The CDR3 contains 15 residues. This CDR3 reads CASSQEGAPGLGYTF. The CDR3 DNA is TGTGCCAGCAGCCAAGAGGGGGCTCCGGGCTTGGGCTACACCTTC.

The rearrangement links TRBV24-1 to TRBJ2-5, with 8 bases that match TRBD1. Germline CDR1 KGHDR, CDR2 SFDVKD. The V and J ends lost 4 bases and 2 bases, in that order; junction bases with no gene match: 8. The CDR3 covers 16 residues. DNA for the CDR3: TGTGCCACCAGTGACCGCGGGACAGGTTGGCAAGAGACCCAGTACTTC. This encodes CATSDRGTGWQETQYF.

The chain recombines TRBV4-1 with TRBJ2-7; D gene ambiguous. In germline, CDR1 is MGHRA, CDR2 YSYEKL. The CDR3 sequence is 16 residues long. With 4 bases removed from V and 6 bases from J, the gap between germline ends came to 22 bases. The CDR3 DNA reads TGCGCCAGCAGCCCCTCTTTCGCGACCCAACGCGGCGAGCAGTACTTC. Its protein product is CASSPSFATQRGEQYF.

The J gene is TRBJ2-7, the V gene TRBV6-1, with 9 positions matching TRBD1. Germline-derived CDR1 and CDR2 are MNHNS and SASEGT. Germline trimming cut 3 bases from V and 0 bases from J; bases unmatched to any gene: 12. This CDR3 is 18 amino acids long. The chain's CDR3 is CASSDRRPGQGPSYEQYF. The CDR3 DNA follows: TGTGCCAGCAGTGACAGGAGACCGGGACAGGGACCCTCCTACGAGCAGTACTTC.